Following are 32 T cell receptor beta chains from one sample sequenced in a study of T cells after yellow fever vaccination. A single record per CDR3 protein comes from TCRdb applying MiXCR to the 5' RACE reads. The repertoire holds roughly 330,000 distinct CDR3 sequences, with about 6.6% as singletons. Sequenced here: PBMCs, sampled 45 days after the first yellow fever vaccination. These receptors all come from a man aged 18 to 30 who received the YFV17D yellow fever vaccine.

The DNA for the CDR3 is TGTGCCACCAGTGTCCTGATGGCGCCAGGGGGCTTCTACGAGCAGTACGTC. Amino acid sequence: CATSVLMAPGGFYEQYV. The rearrangement joins TRBV24-1 to TRBJ2-7, with TRBD1 matching over 8 bases. This CDR3 is built from 17 residues. V lost 5 bases and J lost 3; bases outside the gene matches: 14. Germline V lookup: CDR1 KGHDR, CDR2 SFDVKD.

This clonotype was seen more than once but under ten times. V usage is TRBV12-3 or TRBV12-4 and J usage is TRBJ1-1; 7 nucleotides align to TRBD1. V lost 6 bases and J lost 7; bases outside the gene matches: 5. This CDR3 has 12 residues. This chain's CDR3 is CASSRYRGEAFF. CDR3 in DNA: TGTGCCAGCAGCCGATACAGGGGTGAAGCTTTCTTT.

V gene TRBV19 combines with J gene TRBJ2-6; TRBD2 agrees at 7 bases. CDR3 length: 18 amino acids. V was clipped by 5 bases and J by 0 bases; unmatched bases: 10. The germline gives CDR1 LNHDA, CDR2 SQIVND (reference sequence). The CDR3 loop reads CASSPRGSGDSGANVLTF. The CDR3 DNA follows: TGTGCCAGTAGTCCTCGAGGGAGCGGGGACTCTGGGGCCAACGTCCTGACTTTC. Looking up the rest from reference TRBV19 and TRBJ2-6 gives the full variable domain: DGGITQSPKYLFRKEGQNVTLSCEQNLNHDAMYWYRQDPGQGLRLIYYSQIVNDFQKGDIAEGYSVSREKKESFPLTVTSAQKNPTAFYLCASSPRGSGDSGANVLTFGAGSRLTVL.

This clonotype was seen ten or more times. The chain joins TRBV20-1 to TRBJ1-6; tentative D call: TRBD1 (6 bases). Germline V gene lookup returns CDR1 DFQATT and CDR2 SNEGSKA (reference sequence). This CDR3 has 15 amino acids. The V end was cut by 1 base, the J end by 10 bases, with 17 bases between. The CDR3 loop reads CSARANLAGVSPLHF. CDR3 in DNA: TGCAGTGCTAGAGCCAACTTGGCAGGGGTCTCACCCCTCCACTTT.

The chain joins TRBV7-2 to TRBJ2-7; 12 bases agree with TRBD2. The CDR3 length is 16 residues. Germline CDR1 reads SGHTA; CDR2 reads FQGNSA. V dropped 6 bases and J dropped 0; count of bases not matched to a gene: 6. DNA for the CDR3: TGTGCCAGCAGACGCACTAGCGGGGGGATCTCCTACGAGCAGTACTTC. Amino acids: CASRRTSGGISYEQYF.

The chain joins TRBV5-4 to TRBJ2-1; no definite D call. The CDR3 has 13 amino acids. V was cut by 9 bases and J by 5 bases, with 15 bases left in between. Germline V lookup: CDR1 SGHNT, CDR2 YYREEE (reference sequence). DNA of the CDR3: TGTGCCATCGGCCCAAAAACCGACAATGAGCAGTTCTTC. This translates into CAIGPKTDNEQFF.

This clonotype was observed many times. This sequence joins TRBV5-1 and TRBJ1-1; unclear D gene. The ends were cut back, 3 bases at V and 1 base at J, with 7 bases in the middle. CDR1 is SGHRS, CDR2 YFSETQ, per germline. This CDR3 has 13 amino acids. The CDR3 is CASSSGRNTEAFF. As DNA, the CDR3 is TGCGCCAGCAGCTCGGGCCGGAACACTGAAGCTTTCTTT.

This clonotype has just a few counts. The gene calls are TRBV6-2 or TRBV6-3 and TRBJ2-1; TRBD2 matches at 10 bases. V shed 4 bases and J 6 bases; nucleotides not matched to a gene: 6. CDR3 length: 15 residues. In germline, CDR1 is MNHEY, CDR2 SVGEGT. CDR3 in DNA: TGTGCCAGCAGTTCGTCCAGCGGGGGGGCCAATGAGCAGTTCTTC. Its protein product is CASSSSSGGANEQFF.

This sequence joins TRBV5-1 and TRBJ2-3; 7 nucleotides agree with TRBD2. The V gene's germline CDR1 is SGHRS and CDR2 YFSETQ. Losses at the gene ends were 2 bases for V and 4 bases for J; bases not matched to a gene: 10. The length of the CDR3 is 16 residues. The CDR3 sequence is CASSLSNGGGSDTQYF. The CDR3 bases are TGCGCCAGCAGCTTATCTAATGGGGGGGGGTCAGATACGCAGTATTTT.

This rearrangement joins TRBV7-8 to TRBJ2-7; 7 bases match TRBD1. V dropped 1 base and J dropped 3; count of bases not matched to a gene: 6. The CDR3 covers 15 residues. Germline CDR1 SGHVS, CDR2 FQNEAQ. The CDR3 here is CASSLELGGYYEQYF. The CDR3 nucleotides are TGTGCCAGCAGCTTAGAGTTAGGGGGCTACTACGAGCAGTACTTC.

There are a few counts of this clonotype. This chain links TRBV7-2 with TRBJ1-1; D uncertain. V lost 6 bases and J lost 0, with 8 bases in between. Germline V gene data show CDR1 as SGHTA and CDR2 as FQGNSA. This CDR3 region has 13 residues. As DNA, the CDR3 is TGTGCCAGCAGAAACCGTTTGAACACTGAAGCTTTCTTT. Its translation: CASRNRLNTEAFF.

This clonotype occurred once. The rearrangement uses TRBV7-9 and TRBJ2-1, with D hard to call. CDR1 SEHNR and CDR2 FQNEAQ come from the germline V gene (reference sequence). Trimming removed 2 bases at V and 9 bases at J, with 14 bases between. This CDR3 comprises 14 residues. The CDR3 here is CASSLSGPSGEQFF. As DNA, the CDR3 is TGTGCCAGCAGCTTATCGGGTCCAAGTGGTGAGCAGTTCTTC.

V and J are TRBV6-5 and TRBJ2-2, with D perhaps TRBD1 (6 bases). The ends were cut back, 4 bases at V and 6 bases at J, with 9 bases in the middle. The germline V gene has CDR1 MNHEY and CDR2 SVGAGI. The CDR3 covers 13 residues. The CDR3, as DNA: TGTGCCAGCAGTTGGGGGCTTGCCGGGGAGCTGTTTTTT. Translated, it gives CASSWGLAGELFF.

This rearrangement joins TRBV18 to TRBJ2-1; a weak D match, TRBD2 (7 bases). The CDR3 has 14 residues. Trimming stripped 3 bases from V and 10 bases from J, with 16 bases between. Germline CDR1 KGHSH, CDR2 LQKENI. In nucleotides, the CDR3 is TGTGCCAGCTCACCTGGGGGGGGCCCACCAGAGCAGTTCTTC. It specifies CASSPGGGPPEQFF.

This clonotype was recorded many times. V usage is TRBV5-6 and J usage is TRBJ2-7; 9 positions agree with TRBD1. This CDR3 contains 14 residues. Looked up from germline, CDR1 is SGHDT and CDR2 is YYEEEE. V dropped 5 bases and J dropped 3; count of bases not matched to a gene: 6. The CDR3 loop reads CASSPGQGFYEQYV. DNA of the CDR3: TGTGCCAGCAGTCCGGGACAGGGTTTCTACGAGCAGTACGTC.

The V call is TRBV9, the J call TRBJ1-1; the match to TRBD1 covers 7 bases. V trimming: 4 bases; J trimming: 2 bases; junction bases outside the gene matches: 11. The CDR3 contains 16 residues. Per germline, CDR1 SGDLS and CDR2 YYNGEE. The CDR3 protein is CASSTFPGQINTEAFF. In DNA form, the CDR3 reads TGTGCCAGCAGCACCTTCCCGGGACAGATAAACACTGAAGCTTTCTTT.

CDR3 in amino acids: CATSRDLTGTDEKLFF. In DNA, the CDR3 is TGTGCCACCAGCAGAGATCTCACAGGGACGGATGAAAAACTGTTTTTT. This chain joins TRBV15 and TRBJ1-4; D perhaps matches TRBD1 (6 bases). This CDR3 region has 16 residues. V was cut by 0 bases and J by 6 bases, with 14 bases left in between. CDR1 and CDR2 (germline): LNHNV, YYDKDF (reference sequence).

This clonotype was recorded at least ten times. This sequence joins TRBV7-6 and TRBJ1-2; 11 bases fit TRBD1. Unmatched junction bases numbered 10, after V lost 5 bases and J lost 11 bases. The CDR3 extends over 14 amino acids. Germline CDR1 is SGHVS and CDR2 is FNYEAQ. CDR3 region: CASSLLAGQGVYTF. DNA for the CDR3: TGTGCCAGCAGCCTACTTGCGGGACAGGGGGTTTACACCTTC.

The chain couples TRBV20-1 to TRBJ2-3, with a weak D call TRBD2 (7 bases). Germline CDR1 and CDR2: DFQATT and SNEGSKA (reference sequence). V gave up 7 bases and J gave up 2 bases, with 16 bases separating them. This CDR3 is built from 14 residues. DNA for the CDR3: TGCAGTGGGCAGCGGGACACCTCCACAGATACGCAGTATTTT. It specifies CSGQRDTSTDTQYF.

The table lists this clonotype with a few counts. The rearrangement links TRBV10-3 to TRBJ2-7; D is perhaps TRBD1 (6 bases). V lost 10 bases, J lost 2 bases, and 18 bases lay in between. The V gene's germline CDR1 is ENHRY and CDR2 SYGVKD. The CDR3 runs to 14 residues. The CDR3, as DNA: TGTGCCACCGCACGGGACACGGATACCTACGAGCAGTACGTC. Encoded protein: CATARDTDTYEQYV.

A few counts support this clonotype. This CDR3 reads CASSFGGSTSFF. In DNA form, the CDR3 reads TGTGCCAGCAGCTTCGGCGGCAGTACCTCTTTCTTT. This chain joins TRBV5-6 and TRBJ1-1; D unresolved. This CDR3 region has 12 residues. The V end lost 2 bases, the J end lost 12 bases, and 14 bases lay between the germline ends. Germline CDR1 is SGHDT and CDR2 is YYEEEE.

The chain is built from TRBV7-8 and TRBJ2-7; 15 bases fit TRBD2. This CDR3 is built from 16 residues. J lost 3 bases, V lost 6 bases, and 6 bases had no gene match. Germline V gene lookup returns CDR1 SGHVS and CDR2 FQNEAQ. The CDR3 spells CASRSRGLAGGYEQYF. DNA of the CDR3: TGTGCCAGCAGATCTAGGGGACTAGCGGGGGGCTACGAGCAGTACTTC.

J is TRBJ1-2 and V is TRBV12-3 or TRBV12-4; possible D gene TRBD1, 5 bases. The CDR3 spans 14 residues. V lost 3 bases to trimming and J lost 3 bases, with 11 bases between them. Written as DNA, the CDR3 is TGTGCCAGCAGTTTCTCAGGGAGATACTATGGCTACACCTTC. The encoded protein is CASSFSGRYYGYTF.

The rearrangement uses TRBV20-1 and TRBJ2-1; perhaps TRBD1 as D (7 bases). The germline CDR1 and CDR2 sequences are DFQATT and SNEGSKA (reference sequence). The V gene lost 1 base and the J gene lost 6 bases, with 16 bases spanning the gap. This CDR3 is built from 15 residues. The CDR3 spells CSARGGGGTSNEQFF. DNA for the CDR3: TGCAGTGCTAGAGGAGGGGGCGGGACCAGCAATGAGCAGTTCTTC.

This clonotype showed up just a few times. J is TRBJ1-1 and V is TRBV19; D is unresolved. This CDR3 contains 14 residues. Trimming shortened V by 0 bases and J by 7 bases, and 12 bases separated the two germline ends. In germline, CDR1 is LNHDA, CDR2 SQIVND (reference sequence). The CDR3 protein is CASSIERSPVEAFF. As DNA, the CDR3 is TGTGCCAGTAGTATAGAGCGTTCTCCAGTTGAAGCTTTCTTT.

This clonotype has at least ten counts. For the CDR3, the DNA is TGCGCCAGCAGCTTGTGGGCTAAGGGCACTGAAGCTTTCTTT. As protein: CASSLWAKGTEAFF. The chain uses TRBV5-1 and TRBJ1-1, with D uncertain. Germline CDR1 reads SGHRS; CDR2 reads YFSETQ. Between the trimmed V and J ends, which lost 1 base and 4 bases, there was a span of 11 bases. CDR3 length: 14 residues.

The chain uses TRBV14 and TRBJ2-7; possible D gene TRBD1, 6 bases. CDR1 is SGHDN and CDR2 is FVKESK in the germline V gene. The V end lost 2 bases, the J end lost 3 bases, and 20 bases lay between the germline ends. The CDR3 covers 17 residues. Here the CDR3 DNA reads TGTGCCAGCAGCCAACTTACCTCTCTCAGGGGTGTCTACGAGCAGTACTTC. It is translated as CASSQLTSLRGVYEQYF.

This clonotype was picked up a small number of times. The J gene is TRBJ2-1, the V gene TRBV12-3 or TRBV12-4, with D tentatively TRBD2 (6 bases). The CDR3 sequence is 15 residues long. Trimming removed 4 bases at V and 8 bases at J, with 18 bases between. CDR3 region: CASSSASKTGDEQFF. The CDR3 nucleotides read TGTGCCAGCAGTTCCGCGAGCAAAACGGGGGATGAGCAGTTCTTC.

This chain connects TRBV6-5 to TRBJ2-3, with TRBD1 matching over 8 bases. The CDR3 is 16 residues long. Trimming at V came to 0 bases and at J to 8 bases, leaving 10 bases not matched to a gene. The germline gives CDR1 MNHEY, CDR2 SVGAGI. CDR3 sequence reads: CASSYSGDRGQGTQYF. The CDR3 DNA is TGTGCCAGCAGTTACTCGGGAGACAGGGGCCAAGGTACGCAGTATTTT.

The V call is TRBV18, the J call TRBJ1-1; D gene unclear. Germline loops: CDR1 KGHSH, CDR2 LQKENI. Trimming shortened V by 6 bases and J by 6 bases, and 8 bases separated the two germline ends. The CDR3 has 11 residues. The CDR3 is CASSGRSEAFF. CDR3 in DNA: TGTGCCAGCTCCGGACGGTCTGAAGCTTTCTTT. The variable domain in full, completed from reference TRBV18 and TRBJ1-1, reads NAGVMQNPRHLVRRRGQEARLRCSPMKGHSHVYWYRQLPEEGLKFMVYLQKENIIDESGMPKERFSAEFPKEGPSILRIQQVVRGDSAAYFCASSGRSEAFFGQGTRLTVV.

The J gene is TRBJ1-1, the V gene TRBV12-3 or TRBV12-4; D is ambiguous. This CDR3 spans 11 amino acids. The V gene lost 7 bases and the J gene lost 0 bases, with 3 bases spanning the gap. CDR3: CASNLNTEAFF. The DNA of the CDR3 is TGTGCCAGCAATTTGAACACTGAAGCTTTCTTT.

The chain couples TRBV5-6 to TRBJ2-1; no reliable D call. Germline lookup yields CDR1 SGHDT and CDR2 YYEEEE. Trimming cost V 0 bases and J 5 bases, with 12 bases left between them. The CDR3 has 15 residues. CDR3 loop: CASSLVLTTHNEQFF. CDR3 sequence (DNA): TGTGCCAGCAGCTTGGTTCTTACTACCCACAATGAGCAGTTCTTC.